The 22 T cell receptor beta chains below come from one sample, sequenced in a study of T-cell memory formation after mild COVID-19. MiXCR, applied by TCRdb to the 5' RACE reads, yields one record per CDR3 protein. The table has hundreds of thousands of distinct CDR3 sequences, 18% seen once. Sequenced input: PBMCs or a T cell subset sorted from them (not recorded which). All receptors come from an adult woman who had mild COVID-19 (a few samples of this study predate the infection). Cell type and time point are not known.

The chain employs TRBV18 and TRBJ2-7; TRBD1 agrees at 8 bases. The germline V gene encodes CDR1 KGHSH and CDR2 LQKENI. The CDR3 loop spans 14 amino acids. With 3 bases clipped from V and 5 bases from J, the junction kept 6 bases outside the gene matches. Written as DNA, the CDR3 is TGTGCCAGCTCACCGCAGGGGGCTCGGGACGAGCAGTACTTC. This sequence encodes CASSPQGARDEQYF.

This clonotype occurred a few times. In DNA form, the CDR3 reads TGTGCCATCAGTGATTCGGTCGTCACCCCGAATGAAGCTTTCTTT. It specifies CAISDSVVTPNEAFF. The chain employs TRBV10-3 and TRBJ1-1, with D unresolved. The CDR3 runs 15 residues. CDR1 ENHRY and CDR2 SYGVKD come from the germline V gene. V shed 3 bases and J shed 7 bases, with 18 bases lying between them.

This clonotype was counted many times. The rearrangement links TRBV5-6 to TRBJ2-1; 7 nucleotides match TRBD2. Germline CDR1 is SGHDT and CDR2 is YYEEEE. Trimming cost V 0 bases and J 8 bases; bases outside gene matches: 8. The CDR3 consists of 15 residues. The CDR3 is CASSLETSPRHEQFF. CDR3 in DNA: TGTGCCAGCAGCTTGGAGACTAGCCCTCGACATGAGCAGTTCTTC.

Here the CDR3 DNA reads TGTGCCATCCGACTAGCGGGAGGGCCCACAGATACGCAGTATTTT. Protein product: CAIRLAGGPTDTQYF. The rearrangement joins TRBV10-3 to TRBJ2-3; TRBD2 aligns across 14 bases. This CDR3 comprises 15 residues. V was pared by 8 bases and J by 2 bases, with 3 bases of the junction left unmatched. Germline lookup yields CDR1 ENHRY and CDR2 SYGVKD.

This clonotype was picked up a small number of times. V and J are TRBV6-5 and TRBJ1-1; D is unresolved. Germline V lookup: CDR1 MNHEY, CDR2 SVGAGI. The CDR3 runs 14 residues. Trimming removed 7 bases from V and 4 bases from J, with 16 bases in between. CDR3 nucleotide sequence: TGTGCCAGCACCTACTCGCGAGGATCCACTGAAGCTTTCTTT. Protein: CASTYSRGSTEAFF.

The V call is TRBV18, the J call TRBJ1-1; D gene unclear. Between the trimmed V and J ends, which lost 5 bases and 1 base, there was a span of 14 bases. The CDR3 runs 15 residues. The germline V gene encodes CDR1 KGHSH and CDR2 LQKENI. The CDR3 loop is CASSVLRTENTEAFF. CDR3 nucleotide sequence: TGTGCCAGCTCAGTTCTCAGGACCGAGAACACTGAAGCTTTCTTT.

This clonotype was seen only a few times. V gene TRBV7-2 combines with J gene TRBJ2-7; D remains unclear. This CDR3 has 15 amino acids. Trimming shortened V by 3 bases and J by 4 bases, and 16 bases separated the two germline ends. Germline CDR1 and CDR2: SGHTA and FQGNSA. The CDR3 spells CASSLSATLLYEQYF. The CDR3 DNA reads as TGTGCCAGCAGCTTGTCGGCCACCCTTTTATACGAGCAGTACTTC. Complete variable domain (other parts from reference TRBV7-2 and TRBJ2-7): GAGVSQSPSNKVTEKGKDVELRCDPISGHTALYWYRQSLGQGLEFLIYFQGNSAPDKSGLPSDRFSAERTGGSVSTLTIQRTQQEDSAVYLCASSLSATLLYEQYFGPGTRLTVT.

The rearrangement joins TRBV30 to TRBJ2-1; D is ambiguous. Germline lookup yields CDR1 GTSNPN and CDR2 SVGIG (reference sequence). V was clipped by 0 bases and J by 6 bases, with 12 bases between them. The CDR3 totals 14 residues. CDR3 DNA: TGTGCCTGGAGTGTATCGCTCAGAACCAATGAGCAGTTCTTC. This translates into CAWSVSLRTNEQFF.

V and J are TRBV20-1 and TRBJ2-1; possible D gene TRBD1, 6 bases. Germline V gene sequence: CDR1 DFQATT, CDR2 SNEGSKA (reference sequence). This CDR3 contains 14 residues. The CDR3 bases are TGCAGCGCCGGGGACATTAGCTCCTACAATGAGCAGTTCTTC. It specifies CSAGDISSYNEQFF.

This clonotype was seen many times. V is TRBV7-9 and J is TRBJ2-3; 8 bases are shared with TRBD2. V shed 4 bases and J 5 bases; nucleotides not matched to a gene: 14. The germline CDR1 and CDR2 sequences are SEHNR and FQNEAQ (reference sequence). The CDR3 has 17 residues. The CDR3 nucleotides read TGTGCCAGCAGCTACTGGATTAGCGGGGTCCGAGGAGATACGCAGTATTTT. Its protein product is CASSYWISGVRGDTQYF.

This sequence joins TRBV6-1 and TRBJ2-7, with 7 bases fitting TRBD2. CDR3 length equals 16 residues. CDR1 and CDR2 (germline): MNHNS, SASEGT. V shed 2 bases and J 5 bases; nucleotides not matched to a gene: 12. CDR3 nucleotide sequence: TGTGCCAGCAGTGAACTTTTTCGGTCGGGGACTAACGAGCAGTACTTC. Translating it yields CASSELFRSGTNEQYF.

This rearrangement joins TRBV10-3 to TRBJ2-3; D is unresolved. Germline V CDR1 and CDR2: ENHRY, SYGVKD. V gave up 6 bases and J gave up 0 bases, with 13 bases separating them. The CDR3 totals 15 residues. CDR3: CAISTTRESTDTQYF. The CDR3 DNA reads TGTGCCATCAGCACCACAAGAGAGAGCACAGATACGCAGTATTTT.

The table lists this clonotype with a few counts. This chain connects TRBV9 to TRBJ2-2, with D unclear. Trimming removed 1 base at V and 1 base at J, with 8 bases between. CDR3 length: 15 amino acids. Germline loops: CDR1 SGDLS, CDR2 YYNGEE. The CDR3 nucleotides are TGTGCCAGCAGCGTACGGCAGGAGAACACCGGGGAGCTGTTTTTT. Translating gives CASSVRQENTGELFF.

This clonotype was found a few times. CDR3 amino acids: CASSSDRGTYNEQFF. The CDR3 DNA reads TGTGCCAGCAGCTCCGACAGGGGGACCTACAATGAGCAGTTCTTC. The V call is TRBV7-3, the J call TRBJ2-1, with 9 bases fitting TRBD1. CDR3 length: 15 amino acids. The germline gives CDR1 SGHTA, CDR2 FQGTGA. Unmatched junction bases numbered 3, after V lost 4 bases and J lost 2 bases.

J is TRBJ2-4 and V is TRBV7-6; no firm D call. Germline CDR1 SGHVS, CDR2 FNYEAQ. The CDR3 consists of 17 residues. Trimming took 3 bases from V and 0 from J, leaving 15 bases between them. The CDR3 DNA is TGTGCCAGCAGCTTTCCGAACACGTCCACAGCCAAAAACATTCAGTACTTC. This codes for CASSFPNTSTAKNIQYF.

The chain combines TRBV10-3 with TRBJ1-6; 10 bases map to TRBD1. CDR1 ENHRY and CDR2 SYGVKD come from the germline V gene. The trim removed 6 bases at V and 10 bases at J, leaving 6 bases unmatched. The CDR3 is 14 residues long. CDR3 residues: CAIRGGTGDSPLHF. The CDR3 coding sequence is TGTGCCATCAGGGGCGGGACAGGGGACTCACCCCTCCACTTT.

There are a few counts of this clonotype. The V and J genes are TRBV29-1 and TRBJ2-1; the match to TRBD1 covers 8 bases. Looked up from germline, CDR1 is SQVTM and CDR2 is ANQGSEA. Trimming took 4 bases from V and 2 from J; bases not matched to a gene: 10. This CDR3 contains 16 residues. The CDR3, as DNA: TGCAGCGTTGTGGAGGGGGCCAGGGGGCCCTACAATGAGCAGTTCTTC. Translated, it gives CSVVEGARGPYNEQFF.

Only a few counts were recorded for this clonotype. V is TRBV2 and J is TRBJ2-2; no definite D call. The V gene lost 1 base and the J gene lost 0 bases, with 6 bases spanning the gap. Germline V gene lookup returns CDR1 SNHLY and CDR2 FYNNEI. The CDR3 is 15 residues long. CDR3 bases: TGTGCCAGCAGTGAAGAGAGGACGAACACCGGGGAGCTGTTTTTT. It yields the protein CASSEERTNTGELFF.

This chain joins TRBV4-2 and TRBJ2-2; D might be TRBD1 (6 bases). The CDR3 is made up of 17 amino acids. With 3 bases removed from V and 1 base from J, the gap between germline ends came to 15 bases. The germline V gene has CDR1 LGHNA and CDR2 YNFKEQ. CDR3 sequence: CASSHQGTLGNTGELFF. DNA for the CDR3: TGTGCCAGCAGCCACCAAGGGACACTTGGGAACACCGGGGAGCTGTTTTTT.

The chain joins TRBV7-3 to TRBJ2-2; possibly TRBD2 for D (6 bases). The V end was cut by 5 bases, the J end by 1 base, with 11 bases between. Germline V gene lookup returns CDR1 SGHTA and CDR2 FQGTGA. CDR3 length: 15 amino acids. The CDR3 region has the DNA TGTGCCAGCAGCCCAATCGGGGGGAACACCGGGGAGCTGTTTTTT. Its translation is CASSPIGGNTGELFF.

This clonotype was observed a single time. The CDR3 reads CASSVLGEKLFF. The CDR3 bases are TGTGCCAGCAGCGTACTGGGAGAAAAACTGTTTTTT. The V and J genes are TRBV9 and TRBJ1-4; the D is unclear. The CDR3 runs 12 residues. The V end lost 1 base, the J end lost 8 bases, and 6 bases lay between the germline ends. Looked up from germline, CDR1 is SGDLS and CDR2 is YYNGEE.

There are many counts of this clonotype. CDR3 loop: CASSQAGVNTEAFF. The CDR3, as DNA: TGCGCCAGCAGCCAGGCAGGCGTGAACACTGAAGCTTTCTTT. The rearrangement links TRBV4-1 to TRBJ1-1, with D unresolved. This CDR3 has 14 residues. Trimming shortened V by 3 bases and J by 0 bases, and 8 bases separated the two germline ends. Germline V CDR1 and CDR2: MGHRA, YSYEKL.